The entry below gives a single TCR beta chain sequence along with its context. Its specificity is unknown. The data are from a study of cytomegalovirus exposure and HLA in healthy donors. Libraries were prepared by immunoSEQ multiplex PCR; TCRdb keeps only in-frame clonotypes and omits some of them. The data show 150,000 to 200,000 clones, 75% to 90% seen once. CDR3 length: 15 amino acids. Per the germline V gene, CDR1 is MNHNS and CDR2 is SASEGT. Trimming shortened V by 4 bases and J by 0 bases, and 12 bases separated the two germline ends. Notes on the study in general: Most observed TCR sequences were rare, whereas some public TCRs were detected in many donors.

It was the roughly 130-subject validation cohort, separate from the roughly 700-subject first cohort, to which the donors belonged. The sample was PBMCs. This chain connects TRBV6-1 to TRBJ1-1; D remains unclear. The clonotype comes from a woman aged 18-29 years in good health and CMV-seronegative. The chain's CDR3 is CASSGRTGLNTEAFF. The DNA for the CDR3 is TGTGCCAGCAGTGGGAGGACCGGCTTGAACACTGAAGCTTTCTTT.